The source of this T cell receptor (beta chain) is a study of PD-1 blockade in classical Hodgkin lymphoma. Study-wide background: Treatment was intravenous nivolumab, 3 mg/kg every 2 weeks, until progression.

With regard to this clone: Its target is not known.

Sequencing was performed with immunoSEQ multiplex PCR; in TCRdb, only in-frame clones are kept and a portion is missing. The sample contains about 58,000 clones, 85% to 90% of which appear only once. General observations from the study: In CD4+ cells, TCR diversity went up significantly by C4D1, but in CD8+ cells it did not.

With 3 bases clipped from V and 9 bases from J, the junction kept 10 bases outside the gene matches. This CDR3 has 14 residues. The germline gives CDR1 SGHKS, CDR2 YYEKEE (reference sequence). All patients experienced relapse after autologous stem cell transplantation, and brentuximab vedotin exposure was variable. The sequence came from a human donor with classical Hodgkin lymphoma. This sample comprised peripheral blood mononuclear cells (PBMCs), obtained before the second cycle of nivolumab. The V gene is TRBV5-5, the J gene TRBJ2-5; 8 bases are a match to TRBD2. The CDR3 region has the DNA TGTGCCAGCAGCTCCGGGGGGGCACTCGGGTCCCAGTACTTC. Protein sequence: CASSSGGALGSQYF.